This T cell receptor beta chain was sequenced during a study of shared clonotypes between healthy human individuals (dated by TCRdb to 2020 to 2022). About the investigation overall: The cohort included a few men and a couple of women between 18 and 49 years of age. The study deeply sequenced blood TCR repertoires of about 5 healthy adults to estimate repertoire size and the extent of clonotype sharing between individuals. For each donor, CD4 naive and CD4 memory were each run on three plates, CD8 naive on two plates, and CD8 memory on one plate. Libraries were prepared and TCR repertoires were sequenced by different laboratories using diverse techniques, in order to increase sequencing depth and limit assay-specific biases. Between about 0.9 and 9 billion PBMCs per donor were obtained by leukapheresis. Broader findings and caveats from the paper: Sampling was limited to blood, and TCR repertoires in tissue likely differ from TCR repertoires in blood. About 5% of naive CD4, more than 3% of naive CD8, 2.3% of memory CD4, and 0.35% to 0.4% of memory CD8 clonotypes were shared across several donors. Based on pairwise subsampling, the degree of clonotype sharing among donors was expected to be affected by sequencing depth. Even with the large sequencing depth, rarefaction of the sorted-subset datasets indicated that sequencing was incomplete. Higher generation probabilities were observed for clonotypes shared by all four sorted-subset donors than for non-shared clonotypes. Naive subsets generally had larger estimated clonotype richness than memory subsets did. Because the study included only a small number of donors, the genetic and exposure-history diversity represented was limited.

For the CD8 naive samples, CD45RO-negative cells were positively selected for CCR7, yielding a CD45RA+CCR7+ population from which TemRA cells were excluded. Donors were healthy HIV-negative adults with no recently reported acute infections or vaccinations. Every donor was a Caucasian adult residing in Nashville, Tennessee, USA. After blood collection by leukapheresis, PBMCs were isolated using Ficoll-Histopaque density gradient centrifugation and then cryopreserved in the vapor phase of liquid nitrogen. Analytical flow cytometry was used to check the purity and quantity of every magnetically sorted T cell population. From each sorted fraction, genomic DNA was isolated and quantified by UV absorbance on a Nanodrop 2000c. V loses 6 bases, J loses 0 bases, and the germline ends lie 13 bases apart. The CDR3 spans 15 residues, from the cysteine through the phenylalanine. The sequence is cut down to CDR3 DNA, 45 bases in frame from base 1. CDR1 and CDR2 are drawn from the germline V gene: SGHVS, FQNEAQ.

A remark on this clone: Its antigen is currently not known. Base qualities are not at hand, and no much larger clone is one base apart.

Using the deep immunoSEQ assay, multiplex PCR amplified TCR CDR3 regions from genomic DNA. Genomic DNA extracted from each cell subset was distributed evenly over all wells of several immunoSEQ 96-well plates, and each plate served as one replicate. For sorted subsets, each replicate PCR was loaded with 200 ng genomic DNA, equivalent to roughly 30,000 T cell genomes. The purified libraries were quantified using a Qubit 3.0 fluorometer, sized with a Bioanalyzer 2100, and then quantified again using the KAPA Library Quantification kit. Every immunoSEQ 96-well plate was sequenced on a separate single-read 150-cycle Illumina NextSeq 550 flow cell. Turning to the authors' computational methods: The immunoSEQ output contained only junctional sequences without quality scores, so filtering could not match that applied to full-length reads. Sequences were annotated with PyIR, a Python wrapper for IgBLAST v1.9, and V/J genes and CDR3 were assigned using IMGT germline references. Reads with weak V/J assignments (E-value above 1e-6), missing CDR3, stop codons, out-of-frame junctions, or ambiguous translated residues were removed. A V3J clonotype was defined by an identical inferred V gene, J gene, and CDR3 amino acid sequence. Percentage overlap between repertoires was computed as shared unique clonotypes divided by the size of the smaller repertoire. Richness of each repertoire was evaluated using RTK rarefaction, the Chao1 estimator, and Recon v2.1 estimates of unobserved clonotypes. OLGA was used to compute generation probabilities for all TCRbeta clonotypes that the gDNA method yielded from a handful of donors. TCRdb mirrors the immuneACCESS table, restricted to in-frame sequences. Some clones are absent from its copies; in checked studies, under half trace to an unresolved V gene, and the reason for the others is unknown. The V and J calls and clone size were taken over from that table, and D and trimming were inferred from the DNA. Across this sample there are 2 million or so clones, with about 95% seen only once. The ten largest make up about 1.1% of the sample.

The chain is made from TRBV7-8 and TRBJ2-3, with the D gene call left open. The clonotype originates from a man in his late teens or twenties in good health. Sequencing was done on a sample of naive CD8+ T cells sorted from blood. The meaning of the sample's cell subset or site label: CD45RA+CCR7+. The nucleotide sequence reads TGTGCCAGCAGGCCTACAGCGTTTAGCACAGATACGCAGTATTTT. It translates as CASRPTAFSTDTQYF. The entire variable domain, with the stretches around the CDR3 drawn from the reference TRBV7-8 and TRBJ2-3 proteins, is GAGVSQSPRYKVAKRGQDVALRCDPISGHVSLFWYQQALGQGPEFLTYFQNEAQLDKSGLPSDRFFAERPEGSVSTLKIQRTQQEDSAVYLCASRPTAFSTDTQYFGPGTRLTVL.